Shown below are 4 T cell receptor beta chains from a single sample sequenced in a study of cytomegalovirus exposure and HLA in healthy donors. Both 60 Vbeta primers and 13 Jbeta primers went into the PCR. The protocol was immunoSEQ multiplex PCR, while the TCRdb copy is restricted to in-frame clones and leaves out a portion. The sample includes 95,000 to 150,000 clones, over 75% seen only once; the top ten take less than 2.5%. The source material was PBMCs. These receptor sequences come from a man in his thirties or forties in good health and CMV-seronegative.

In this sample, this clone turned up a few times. CDR3 coding DNA: TGCGCCAGCAGCCAAGATCGGACAGGGGGAATCGATAAGCTGTTTTTT. This codes for CASSQDRTGGIDKLFF. The rearrangement links TRBV4-3 to TRBJ2-2, with 10 positions matching TRBD1. This CDR3 comprises 16 residues. After removal of 0 bases from V and 12 bases from J, the junction contained 10 bases not matched to a gene. Germline CDR1 LGHNA, CDR2 YSLEER.

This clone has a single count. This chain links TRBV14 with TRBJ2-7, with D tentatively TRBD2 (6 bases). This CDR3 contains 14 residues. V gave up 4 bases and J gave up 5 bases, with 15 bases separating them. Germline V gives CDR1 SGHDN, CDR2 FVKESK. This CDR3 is CASSPRSWTNEQYF. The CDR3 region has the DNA TGTGCCAGCAGCCCCCGTAGTTGGACTAACGAGCAGTACTTC.

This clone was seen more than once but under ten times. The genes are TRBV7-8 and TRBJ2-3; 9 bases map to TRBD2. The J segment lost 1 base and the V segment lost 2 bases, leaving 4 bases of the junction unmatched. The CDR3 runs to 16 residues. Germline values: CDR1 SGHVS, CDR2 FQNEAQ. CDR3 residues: CASSLSRTSGTDTQYF. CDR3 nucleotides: TGTGCCAGCAGCTTAAGTCGGACTAGCGGCACAGATACGCAGTATTTT. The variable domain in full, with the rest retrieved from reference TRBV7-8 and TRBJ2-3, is GAGVSQSPRYKVAKRGQDVALRCDPISGHVSLFWYQQALGQGPEFLTYFQNEAQLDKSGLPSDRFFAERPEGSVSTLKIQRTQQEDSAVYLCASSLSRTSGTDTQYFGPGTRLTVL.

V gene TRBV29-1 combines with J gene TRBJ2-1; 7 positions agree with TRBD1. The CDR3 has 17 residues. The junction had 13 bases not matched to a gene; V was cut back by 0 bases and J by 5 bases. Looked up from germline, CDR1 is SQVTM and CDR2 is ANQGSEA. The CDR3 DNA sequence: TGCAGCGTTGAAGACATAAGGGGACAGACCTTCCACAATGAGCAGTTCTTC. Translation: CSVEDIRGQTFHNEQFF.